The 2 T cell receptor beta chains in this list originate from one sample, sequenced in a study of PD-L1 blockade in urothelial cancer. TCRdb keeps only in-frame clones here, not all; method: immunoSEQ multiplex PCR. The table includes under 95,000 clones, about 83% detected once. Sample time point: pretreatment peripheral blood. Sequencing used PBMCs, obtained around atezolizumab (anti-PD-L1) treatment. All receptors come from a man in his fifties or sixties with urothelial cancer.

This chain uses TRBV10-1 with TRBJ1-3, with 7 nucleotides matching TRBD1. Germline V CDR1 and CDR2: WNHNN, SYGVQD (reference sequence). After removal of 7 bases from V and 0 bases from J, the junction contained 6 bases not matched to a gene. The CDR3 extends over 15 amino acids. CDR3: CASTRDRYSGNTIYF. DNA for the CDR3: TGCGCCAGCACTCGGGACAGATACTCTGGAAACACCATATATTTT.

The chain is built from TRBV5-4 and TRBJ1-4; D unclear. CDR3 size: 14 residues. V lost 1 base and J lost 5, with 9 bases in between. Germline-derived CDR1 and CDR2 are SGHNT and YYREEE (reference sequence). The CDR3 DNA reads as TGTGCCAGCAGCTTGTCACGGGAAAATGAAAAACTGTTTTTT. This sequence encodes CASSLSRENEKLFF.